The clone carrying this TCR beta chain was observed a few times. Trimming cost V 3 bases and J 2 bases, with 16 bases left between them. The CDR3 has 16 residues. CDR1 SGHNT and CDR2 YYREEE come from the germline V gene (reference sequence). cDNA reverse transcribed from extracted RNA served as the sequencing template. Only in-frame clones appear in the TCRdb table, and some are missing; sequencing was by immunoSEQ multiplex PCR. The sample lists around 190,000 clones; more than 50% were seen once. This record comes from a study of CD8+ T cells in alopecia areata. The receptor comes from a human donor in good health. The chain combines TRBV5-4 with TRBJ2-3; D call uncertain. The sequencing input was CD8+ T cells sorted from blood. CDR3 coding DNA: TGTGCCAGCAGCTCCCTTATTGGCCCGAACACAGATACGCAGTATTTT. It translates to CASSSLIGPNTDTQYF.